These 8 T cell receptor beta chains were all obtained from the same sample, sequenced in a study of spatial heterogeneity in lung cancer. Via MiXCR, TCRdb re-called the 5' RACE reads, giving one row per CDR3 protein. The sample has some 100,000 distinct CDR3 sequences; under 9% are singletons. Time point here: sample taken at primary tumor resection. Whole RNA obtained from tumor, nontumor lung or frozen PBMC underwent sequencing without sorting. The material sequenced was PBMCs, taken at surgery. The source is a male donor with early-stage non-small cell lung cancer.

This clonotype came up many times. The chain has TRBV6-1 and TRBJ2-7; possibly TRBD1 for D (6 bases). Deletions cut 5 bases from V and 4 bases from J, with 18 bases between. Germline CDR1 and CDR2: MNHNS and SASEGT. The CDR3 extends over 15 amino acids. CDR3 amino acids: CASSNMPGQRYEQYF. The CDR3 region has the DNA TGTGCCAGCAGTAACATGCCGGGACAAAGATACGAGCAGTACTTC.

This clonotype is medium-sized. This chain links TRBV29-1 with TRBJ1-2; a weak D match, TRBD1 (6 bases). Germline values: CDR1 SQVTM, CDR2 ANQGSEA. V lost 2 bases and J 11 bases, leaving 18 bases between the germline ends. This CDR3 comprises 13 residues. The CDR3 here is CSVEKGDGGGYTF. CDR3 in DNA: TGCAGCGTTGAAAAGGGGGATGGAGGTGGTTACACCTTC.

The chain is built from TRBV14 and TRBJ1-1; 7 bases align to TRBD1. Germline trimming cut 5 bases from V and 12 bases from J; bases unmatched to any gene: 9. This CDR3 is built from 12 residues. Germline V lookup: CDR1 SGHDN, CDR2 FVKESK. CDR3 in DNA: TGTGCCAGCAGCTCACAGGGGAGGTGGACTTTCTTT. This codes for CASSSQGRWTFF.

This clonotype was found many times. The chain joins TRBV4-3 to TRBJ2-2, with TRBD1 as a possible D gene (6 bases). The CDR3 totals 17 residues. Between the trimmed V and J ends, which lost 0 bases and 4 bases, there was a span of 15 bases. Germline CDR1 reads LGHNA; CDR2 reads YSLEER. CDR3 residues: CASSQEGYQGFTGELFF. For the CDR3, the DNA is TGCGCCAGCAGCCAAGAGGGATATCAGGGGTTCACCGGGGAGCTGTTTTTT.

This clonotype has a count of ten or more. The chain combines TRBV2 with TRBJ1-1; TRBD1 aligns across 7 bases. Per the germline V gene, CDR1 is SNHLY and CDR2 is FYNNEI. The CDR3 extends over 14 amino acids. J gave up 3 bases and V 3 bases, and 4 bases lay outside the gene matches. CDR3 residues: CASSDKDRYTEAFF. The DNA for the CDR3 is TGTGCCAGCAGTGATAAGGACAGGTACACTGAAGCTTTCTTT.

The table lists this clonotype with many counts. The CDR3 region is CASSFYRESPLHF. As DNA, the CDR3 is TGTGCCAGCAGCTTCTACAGGGAATCACCCCTCCACTTT. This chain links TRBV11-2 with TRBJ1-6, with D perhaps matching TRBD1 (6 bases). Trimming cost V 3 bases and J 10 bases, with 10 bases left between them. CDR1 and CDR2 (germline): SGHAT, FQNNGV. CDR3 size: 13 residues.

This clonotype has only a few counts. This chain links TRBV14 with TRBJ2-7; TRBD1 might be the D (5 bases). Germline assignment: CDR1 SGHDN and CDR2 FVKESK. This CDR3 contains 13 residues. V was cut by 0 bases and J by 2 bases, with 5 bases left in between. The CDR3 spells CASSQDRAYEQYF. CDR3 nucleotide sequence: TGTGCCAGCAGCCAAGACAGGGCCTACGAGCAGTACTTC. The full variable domain, completed using reference TRBV14 and TRBJ2-7, is EAGVTQFPSHSVIEKGQTVTLRCDPISGHDNLYWYRRVMGKEIKFLLHFVKESKQDESGMPNNRFLAERTGGTYSTLKVQPAELEDSGVYFCASSQDRAYEQYFGPGTRLTVT.

The CDR3 reads CASSSRTDQGYTF. Written as DNA, the CDR3 is TGTGCCAGCAGCTCCCGGACAGATCAAGGCTACACCTTC. The J gene is TRBJ1-2, the V gene TRBV7-2, with D perhaps TRBD1 (6 bases). The length of the CDR3 is 13 residues. From germline, CDR1 is SGHTA and CDR2 FQGNSA. Trimming stripped 4 bases from V and 8 bases from J, with 14 bases between.